Below, one T cell receptor (beta chain) is given with its context. Per the original methods: It was from reference gene primer amplification that nucleated cell counts were estimated. Assay used: immunoSEQ multiplex PCR; TCRdb lists only in-frame clones, some missing. That table gives V, J and clone size, and the DNA gave D and trimming. The sample carries about 300,000 clones, around 86% recorded once. Adults between about 18 and 89 years of age took part from more than 20 US areas. Clinical histories supplied by participants themselves formed the basis of cohort assignment. The data belong to a study of blood T cell repertoires in COVID-19. Study overall: Sources were T cells, B-cell-depleted T cells, or PBMCs; the material itself was cDNA or gDNA.

The CDR3 runs 14 residues. The ends lost 6 bases at V and 4 bases at J; junction bases unmatched: 5. CDR1 is LGHDT, CDR2 YNNKEL, per germline (reference sequence). This TCR was sampled from a woman between 18 and 30 years old who had recovered from COVID-19. V gene TRBV3-1 (or the pseudogene TRBV3-2) combines with J gene TRBJ1-4; 7 nucleotides agree with TRBD1. Specimen: PBMCs or T cells enriched from blood (not recorded which). The CDR3: CASSQGQLNEKLFF. CDR3 nucleotides: TGTGCCAGCAGTCAGGGACAGCTTAATGAAAAACTGTTTTTT.